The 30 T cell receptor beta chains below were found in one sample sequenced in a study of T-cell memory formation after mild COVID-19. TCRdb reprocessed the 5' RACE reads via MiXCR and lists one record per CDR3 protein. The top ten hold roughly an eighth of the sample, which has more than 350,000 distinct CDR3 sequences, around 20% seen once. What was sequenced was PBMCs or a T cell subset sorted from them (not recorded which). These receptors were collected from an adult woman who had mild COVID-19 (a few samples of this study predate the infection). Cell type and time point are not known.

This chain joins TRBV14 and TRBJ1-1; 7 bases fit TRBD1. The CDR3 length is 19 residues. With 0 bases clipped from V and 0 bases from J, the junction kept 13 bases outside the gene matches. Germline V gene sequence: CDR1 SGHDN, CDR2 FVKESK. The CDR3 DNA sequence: TGTGCCAGCAGCCAAGATACGGACAGGCGGGGGATCATGAACACTGAAGCTTTCTTT. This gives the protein CASSQDTDRRGIMNTEAFF.

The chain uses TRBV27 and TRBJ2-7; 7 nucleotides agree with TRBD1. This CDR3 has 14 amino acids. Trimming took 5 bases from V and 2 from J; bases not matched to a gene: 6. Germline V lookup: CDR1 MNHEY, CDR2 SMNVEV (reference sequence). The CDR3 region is CASSPWDRAYEQYF. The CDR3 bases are TGTGCCAGCAGTCCATGGGACAGAGCCTACGAGCAGTACTTC.

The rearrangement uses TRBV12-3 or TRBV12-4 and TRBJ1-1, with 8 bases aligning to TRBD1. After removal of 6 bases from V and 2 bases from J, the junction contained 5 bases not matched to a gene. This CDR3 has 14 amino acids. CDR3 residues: CASRAGGPNTEAFF. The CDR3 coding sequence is TGTGCCAGCAGGGCAGGGGGCCCCAACACTGAAGCTTTCTTT.

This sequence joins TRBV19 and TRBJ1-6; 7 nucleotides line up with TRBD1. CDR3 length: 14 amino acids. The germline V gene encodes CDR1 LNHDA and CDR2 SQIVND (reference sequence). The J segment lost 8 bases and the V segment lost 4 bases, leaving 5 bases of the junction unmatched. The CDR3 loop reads CASSTTGWDSPLHF. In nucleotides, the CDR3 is TGTGCCAGTAGTACGACAGGGTGGGATTCACCCCTCCACTTT.

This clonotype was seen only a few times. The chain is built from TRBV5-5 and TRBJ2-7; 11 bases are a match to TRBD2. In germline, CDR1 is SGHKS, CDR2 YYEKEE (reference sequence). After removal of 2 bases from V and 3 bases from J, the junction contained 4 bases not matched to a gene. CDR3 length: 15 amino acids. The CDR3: CASSLLAGEGYEQYF. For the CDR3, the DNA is TGTGCCAGCAGCTTACTAGCGGGAGAAGGCTACGAGCAGTACTTC.

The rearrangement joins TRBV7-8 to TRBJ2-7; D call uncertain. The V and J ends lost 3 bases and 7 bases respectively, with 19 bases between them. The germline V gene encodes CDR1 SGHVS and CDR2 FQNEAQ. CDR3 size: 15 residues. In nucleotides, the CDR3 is TGTGCCAGCAGCTTGTCTCTGGAGCCCAGCGTGGAGCAGTACTTC. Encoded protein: CASSLSLEPSVEQYF.

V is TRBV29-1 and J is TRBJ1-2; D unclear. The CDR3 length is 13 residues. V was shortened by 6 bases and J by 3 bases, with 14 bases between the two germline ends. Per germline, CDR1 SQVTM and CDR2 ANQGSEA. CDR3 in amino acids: CSVLAGTDYGYTF. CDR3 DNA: TGCAGCGTCCTCGCGGGAACGGACTATGGCTACACCTTC. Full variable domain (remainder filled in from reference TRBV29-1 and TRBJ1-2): SAVISQKPSRDICQRGTSLTIQCQVDSQVTMMFWYRQQPGQSLTLIATANQGSEATYESGFVIDKFPISRPNLTFSTLTVSNMSPEDSSIYLCSVLAGTDYGYTFGSGTRLTVV.

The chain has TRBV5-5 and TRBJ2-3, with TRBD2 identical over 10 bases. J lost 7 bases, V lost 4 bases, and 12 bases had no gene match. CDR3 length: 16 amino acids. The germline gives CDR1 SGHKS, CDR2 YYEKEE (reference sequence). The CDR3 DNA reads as TGTGCCAGCAGCCTCCTAGCGGGGGCTCCAGTATATACGCAGTATTTT. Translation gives CASSLLAGAPVYTQYF.

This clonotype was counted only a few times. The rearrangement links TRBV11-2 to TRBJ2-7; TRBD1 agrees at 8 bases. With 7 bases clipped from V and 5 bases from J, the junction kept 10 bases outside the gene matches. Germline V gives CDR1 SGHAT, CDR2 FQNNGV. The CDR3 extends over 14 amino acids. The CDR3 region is CASNPGQGRDEQYF. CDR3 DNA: TGTGCCAGCAACCCTGGACAGGGACGAGACGAGCAGTACTTC. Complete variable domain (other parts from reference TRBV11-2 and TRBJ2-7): EAGVAQSPRYKIIEKRQSVAFWCNPISGHATLYWYQQILGQGPKLLIQFQNNGVVDDSQLPKDRFSAERLKGVDSTLKIQPAKLEDSAVYLCASNPGQGRDEQYFGPGTRLTVT.

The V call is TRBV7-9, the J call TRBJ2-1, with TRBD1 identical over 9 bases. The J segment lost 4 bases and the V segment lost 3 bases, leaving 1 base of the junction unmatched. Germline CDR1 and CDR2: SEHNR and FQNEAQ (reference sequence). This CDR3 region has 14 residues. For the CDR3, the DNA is TGTGCCAGCAGCTTCGGGACAGGGTACAATGAGCAGTTCTTC. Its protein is CASSFGTGYNEQFF.

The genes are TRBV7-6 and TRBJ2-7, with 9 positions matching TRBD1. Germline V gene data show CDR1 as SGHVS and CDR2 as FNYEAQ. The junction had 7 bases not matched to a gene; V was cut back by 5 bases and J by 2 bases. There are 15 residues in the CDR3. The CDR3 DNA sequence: TGTGCCAGCAGCGCACAGGGACAGGGTCCCTACGAGCAGTACTTC. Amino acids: CASSAQGQGPYEQYF.

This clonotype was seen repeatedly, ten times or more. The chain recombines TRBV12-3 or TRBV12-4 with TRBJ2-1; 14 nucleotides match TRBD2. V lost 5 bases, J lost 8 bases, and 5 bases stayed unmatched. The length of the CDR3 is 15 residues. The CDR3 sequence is CASSPGTSGRDEQFF. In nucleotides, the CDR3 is TGTGCCAGCAGTCCCGGGACTAGCGGGAGAGATGAGCAGTTCTTC.

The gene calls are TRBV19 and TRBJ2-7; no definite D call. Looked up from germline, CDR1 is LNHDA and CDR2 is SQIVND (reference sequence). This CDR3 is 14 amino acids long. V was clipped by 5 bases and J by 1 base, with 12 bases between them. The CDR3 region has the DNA TGTGCCAGTAGTGACGGCGAGTTGTCCTACGAGCAGTACTTC. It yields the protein CASSDGELSYEQYF.

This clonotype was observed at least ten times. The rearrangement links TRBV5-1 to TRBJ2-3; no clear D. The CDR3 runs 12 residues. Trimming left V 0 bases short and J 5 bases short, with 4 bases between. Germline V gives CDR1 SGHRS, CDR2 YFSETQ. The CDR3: CASSLGEDTQYF. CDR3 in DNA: TGCGCCAGCAGCTTGGGCGAAGATACGCAGTATTTT.

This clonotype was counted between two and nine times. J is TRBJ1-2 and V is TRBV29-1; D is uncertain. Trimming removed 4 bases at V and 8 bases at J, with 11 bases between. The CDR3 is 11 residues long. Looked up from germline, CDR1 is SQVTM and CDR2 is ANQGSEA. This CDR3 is CSVARGGGYTF. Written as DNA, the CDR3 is TGCAGCGTTGCTCGCGGAGGGGGCTACACCTTC.

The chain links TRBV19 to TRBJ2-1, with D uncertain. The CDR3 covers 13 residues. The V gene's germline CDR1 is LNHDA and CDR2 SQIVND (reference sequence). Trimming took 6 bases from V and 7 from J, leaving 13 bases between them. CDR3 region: CASSTSGRNEQFF. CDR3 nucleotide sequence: TGTGCCAGTAGCACCTCGGGTAGGAATGAGCAGTTCTTC.

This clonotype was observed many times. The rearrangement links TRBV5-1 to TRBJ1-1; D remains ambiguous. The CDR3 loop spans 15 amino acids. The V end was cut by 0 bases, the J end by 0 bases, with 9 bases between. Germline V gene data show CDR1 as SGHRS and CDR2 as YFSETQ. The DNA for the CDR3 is TGCGCCAGCAGCTTGGAAGGACCAGTGAACACTGAAGCTTTCTTT. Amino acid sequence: CASSLEGPVNTEAFF.

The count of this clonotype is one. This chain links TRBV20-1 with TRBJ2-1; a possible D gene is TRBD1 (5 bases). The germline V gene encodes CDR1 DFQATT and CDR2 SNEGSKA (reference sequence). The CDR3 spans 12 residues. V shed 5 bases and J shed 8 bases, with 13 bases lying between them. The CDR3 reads CSALTRVHEQFF. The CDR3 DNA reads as TGCAGTGCTTTAACCAGGGTCCATGAGCAGTTCTTC.

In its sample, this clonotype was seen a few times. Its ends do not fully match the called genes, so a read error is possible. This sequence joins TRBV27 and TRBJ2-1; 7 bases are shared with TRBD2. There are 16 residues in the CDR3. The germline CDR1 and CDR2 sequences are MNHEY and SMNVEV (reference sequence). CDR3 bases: TGTGCCAGCAGCGTCGTCGGGGGGAGCTCCTACAATGAGCAGTTATTC. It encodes CASSVVGGSSYNEQLF.

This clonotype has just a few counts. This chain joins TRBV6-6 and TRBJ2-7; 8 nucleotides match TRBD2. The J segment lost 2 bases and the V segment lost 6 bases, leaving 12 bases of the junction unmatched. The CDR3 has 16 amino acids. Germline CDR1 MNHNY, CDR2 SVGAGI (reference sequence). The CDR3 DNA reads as TGTGCCAGCAGCGACTCGGGGGGGGCAGGGGCCTACGAGCAGTACTTC. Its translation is CASSDSGGAGAYEQYF.

The CDR3 coding sequence is TGTGCCACCAGTGATCTGACAGGGGGCTTGAAAGATACGCAGTATTTT. Translating it yields CATSDLTGGLKDTQYF. V usage is TRBV24-1 and J usage is TRBJ2-3, with 10 bases matching TRBD1. V trimming: 3 bases; J trimming: 5 bases; junction bases outside the gene matches: 7. The CDR3 is 16 amino acids. Germline lookup yields CDR1 KGHDR and CDR2 SFDVKD.

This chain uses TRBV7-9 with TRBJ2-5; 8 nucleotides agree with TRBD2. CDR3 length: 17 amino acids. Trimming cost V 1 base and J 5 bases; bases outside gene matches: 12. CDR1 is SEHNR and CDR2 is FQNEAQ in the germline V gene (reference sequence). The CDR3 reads CASSLVLWTSSSETQYF. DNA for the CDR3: TGTGCCAGCAGCTTAGTCCTATGGACTAGCAGCAGTGAGACCCAGTACTTC.

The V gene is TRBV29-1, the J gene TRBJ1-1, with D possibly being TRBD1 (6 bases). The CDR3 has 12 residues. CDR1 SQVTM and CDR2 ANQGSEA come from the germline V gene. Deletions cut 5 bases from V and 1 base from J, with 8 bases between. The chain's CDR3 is CSVLQGNTEAFF. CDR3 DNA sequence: TGCAGCGTTCTACAGGGGAACACTGAAGCTTTCTTT.

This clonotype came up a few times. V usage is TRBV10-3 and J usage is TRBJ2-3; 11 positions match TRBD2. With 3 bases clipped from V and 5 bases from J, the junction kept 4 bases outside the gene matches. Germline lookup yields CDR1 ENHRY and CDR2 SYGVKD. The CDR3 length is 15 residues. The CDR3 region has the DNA TGTGCCATCAGTGATCAACTAGCGGGGGTAGATACGCAGTATTTT. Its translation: CAISDQLAGVDTQYF.

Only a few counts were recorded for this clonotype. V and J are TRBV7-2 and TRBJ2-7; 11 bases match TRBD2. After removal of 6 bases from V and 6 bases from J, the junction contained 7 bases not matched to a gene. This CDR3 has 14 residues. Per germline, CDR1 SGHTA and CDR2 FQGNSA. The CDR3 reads CASRLAGVYLEQYF. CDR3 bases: TGTGCCAGCAGACTAGCGGGAGTTTATCTCGAGCAGTACTTC.

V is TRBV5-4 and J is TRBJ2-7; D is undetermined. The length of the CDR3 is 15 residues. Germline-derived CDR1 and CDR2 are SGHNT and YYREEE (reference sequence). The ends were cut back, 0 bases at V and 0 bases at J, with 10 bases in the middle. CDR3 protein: CASSLGAALSYEQYF. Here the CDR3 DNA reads TGTGCCAGCAGCTTGGGGGCAGCTCTCTCCTACGAGCAGTACTTC.

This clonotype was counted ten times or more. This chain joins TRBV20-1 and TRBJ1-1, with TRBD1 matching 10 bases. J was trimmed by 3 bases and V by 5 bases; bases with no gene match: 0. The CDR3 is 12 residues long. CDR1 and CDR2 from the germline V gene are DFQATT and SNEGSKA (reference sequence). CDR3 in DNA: TGCAGTGCTGGACAGGGGGACACTGAAGCTTTCTTT. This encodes CSAGQGDTEAFF.

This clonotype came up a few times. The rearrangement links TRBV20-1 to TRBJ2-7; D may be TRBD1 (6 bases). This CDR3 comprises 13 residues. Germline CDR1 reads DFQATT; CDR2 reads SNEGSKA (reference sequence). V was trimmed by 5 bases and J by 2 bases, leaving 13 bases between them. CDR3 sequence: CSAWTESAYEQYF. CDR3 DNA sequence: TGCAGTGCTTGGACAGAATCAGCCTACGAGCAGTACTTC.

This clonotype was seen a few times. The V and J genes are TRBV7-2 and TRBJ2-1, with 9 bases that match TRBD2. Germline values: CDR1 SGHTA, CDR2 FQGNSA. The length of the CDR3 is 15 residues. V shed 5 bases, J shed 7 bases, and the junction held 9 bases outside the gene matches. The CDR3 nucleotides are TGTGCCAGCAGCCCTAGGGCGGGAGGGGGAAATGAGCAGTTCTTC. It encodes CASSPRAGGGNEQFF.

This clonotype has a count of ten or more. The CDR3 sequence: CASSGLAGSWEQFF. The CDR3 region has the DNA TGTGCCAGCTCGGGACTAGCGGGATCATGGGAGCAGTTCTTC. The genes are TRBV6-4 and TRBJ2-1; 13 bases align to TRBD2. Germline trimming cut 8 bases from V and 10 bases from J; bases unmatched to any gene: 8. Germline V gene sequence: CDR1 MRHNA, CDR2 SNTAGT. The length of the CDR3 is 14 residues.